The clone carrying this T cell receptor (beta chain) has a handful of counts. These data come from a study of blood T cell repertoires in COVID-19. The wider study: Sources were T cells, B-cell-depleted T cells, or PBMCs; the material itself was cDNA or gDNA.

This CDR3 spans 15 amino acids. In germline, CDR1 is MGHRA, CDR2 YSYEKL. V lost 4 bases, J lost 6 bases, and 7 bases stayed unmatched. The method was immunoSEQ multiplex PCR; TCRdb's version includes in-frame clones alone and lacks a portion of them. This table holds some 98,000 clones, approximately 80% found once. This chain joins TRBV4-1 and TRBJ2-3, with 10 positions matching TRBD2. Source material: peripheral blood. This TCR came from a man between 65 and 85 years old with active or convalescent COVID-19. CDR3 nucleotides: TGCGCCAGCAGCCCTATAGCGGGGGGCAGCGATACGCAGTATTTT. Its translation is CASSPIAGGSDTQYF.